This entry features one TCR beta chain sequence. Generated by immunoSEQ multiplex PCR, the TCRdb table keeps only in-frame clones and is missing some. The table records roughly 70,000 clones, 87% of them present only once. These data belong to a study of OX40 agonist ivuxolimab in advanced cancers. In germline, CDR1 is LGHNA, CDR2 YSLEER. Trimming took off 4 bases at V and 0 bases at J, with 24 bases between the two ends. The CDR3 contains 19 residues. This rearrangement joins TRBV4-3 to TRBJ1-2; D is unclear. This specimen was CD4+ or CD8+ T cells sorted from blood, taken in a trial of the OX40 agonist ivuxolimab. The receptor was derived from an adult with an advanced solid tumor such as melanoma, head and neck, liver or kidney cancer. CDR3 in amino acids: CASSPQLPRGLAANYGYTF. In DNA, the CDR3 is TGCGCCAGCAGCCCACAACTGCCGCGGGGTTTGGCCGCTAACTATGGCTACACCTTC.